The 15 T cell receptor beta chains listed next were all sequenced from one sample in a study of control samples from healthy donors and cancer patients. Only in-frame clones appear in the TCRdb table, and some are missing; sequencing was by immunoSEQ multiplex PCR. In the table there are 50,000 or so clones, 75% to 90% of which are singletons. The sample consisted of blood. These receptors were collected from a man between 65 and 85 years old in good health.

The chain has TRBV19 and TRBJ2-1; D possibly uses TRBD1 or TRBD2 (5 bases each). There are 14 residues in the CDR3. Trimming stripped 5 bases from V and 9 bases from J, with 17 bases between. Germline values: CDR1 LNHDA, CDR2 SQIVND (reference sequence). Here the CDR3 DNA reads TGTGCCAGTAGTCACGGGACCCGGCGCGGTGAGCAGTTCTTC. It is translated as CASSHGTRRGEQFF. The complete variable domain, with remaining parts taken from reference TRBV19 and TRBJ2-1, reads DGGITQSPKYLFRKEGQNVTLSCEQNLNHDAMYWYRQDPGQGLRLIYYSQIVNDFQKGDIAEGYSVSREKKESFPLTVTSAQKNPTAFYLCASSHGTRRGEQFFGPGTRLTVL.

The gene calls are TRBV7-9 and TRBJ1-5; 8 positions agree with TRBD1. V trimming: 5 bases; J trimming: 4 bases; junction bases outside the gene matches: 7. Germline assignment: CDR1 SEHNR and CDR2 FQNEAQ (reference sequence). This CDR3 comprises 15 residues. The CDR3 DNA is TGTGCCAGCAGCCGCACGACAGGGGAAAATCAGCCCCAGCATTTT. This sequence encodes CASSRTTGENQPQHF.

The chain carries TRBV5-1 and TRBJ2-7, with TRBD1 matching over 7 bases. Germline CDR1 is SGHRS and CDR2 is YFSETQ. Germline trimming cut 2 bases from V and 2 bases from J; bases unmatched to any gene: 4. This CDR3 comprises 14 residues. DNA of the CDR3: TGCGCCAGCAGCTTAGACAGGGAGACCTACGAGCAGTACTTC. This translates into CASSLDRETYEQYF.

V usage is TRBV6-5 and J usage is TRBJ1-5; no reliable D call. Germline lookup yields CDR1 MNHEY and CDR2 SVGAGI. Trimming left V 8 bases short and J 5 bases short, with 7 bases between. This CDR3 is 11 amino acids long. The CDR3 region has the DNA TGTGCCAGCGGGATGGATCAGCCCCAGCATTTT. Its protein product is CASGMDQPQHF.

The V and J genes are TRBV21-1 and TRBJ2-7; TRBD2, the table's D call, was not compared with the DNA. TRBV21-1 is a known pseudogene. This CDR3 is 16 amino acids long. CDR3 loop: CASSKVITVSSYEQYF. CDR3 sequence (DNA): TGTGCCAGCAGCAAAGTCATCACGGTGAGCTCCTACGAGCAGTACTTC.

This chain joins TRBV3-1 (or the pseudogene TRBV3-2) and TRBJ2-7; D is uncertain. V gave up 3 bases and J gave up 0 bases, with 6 bases separating them. The CDR3 totals 13 residues. Germline V gene lookup returns CDR1 LGHDT and CDR2 YNNKEL (reference sequence). In DNA form, the CDR3 reads TGTGCCAGCAGCCAGTTCAACTCCTACGAGCAGTACTTC. It translates to CASSQFNSYEQYF.

J is TRBJ2-1 and V is TRBV28; the match to TRBD1 covers 8 bases. J lost 6 bases, V lost 5 bases, and 15 bases had no gene match. This CDR3 region has 17 residues. The germline V gene has CDR1 MDHEN and CDR2 SYDVKM. The CDR3 protein is CASSPRQGRGPINEQFF. The CDR3 DNA reads as TGTGCCAGCAGTCCGCGACAGGGGCGGGGACCCATCAATGAGCAGTTCTTC.

The rearrangement joins TRBV7-8 to TRBJ2-3; TRBD2 agrees at 7 bases. This CDR3 has 17 amino acids. The ends lost 1 base at V and 2 bases at J; junction bases unmatched: 9. In germline, CDR1 is SGHVS, CDR2 FQNEAQ. The CDR3 region is CASSLVASGANTDTQYF. Written as DNA, the CDR3 is TGTGCCAGCAGCTTAGTTGCTAGCGGAGCCAACACAGATACGCAGTATTTT.

The CDR3 DNA reads TGTGCCAGCAGCTTAGAAATCGCCGTTGAGACCCAGTACTTC. This translates into CASSLEIAVETQYF. The V and J genes are TRBV11-2 and TRBJ2-5; the D is unclear. Germline CDR1 SGHAT, CDR2 FQNNGV. This CDR3 has 14 residues. V was pared by 0 bases and J by 5 bases, with 10 bases between.

The chain employs TRBV28 and TRBJ2-1, with 9 bases lining up with TRBD2. Germline V gene lookup returns CDR1 MDHEN and CDR2 SYDVKM. With V trimmed by 6 bases and J by 5 bases, 8 bases remained unmatched. This CDR3 region has 15 residues. DNA of the CDR3: TGTGCCAGCAGCTTTAGCGGGGGAACAAACAATGAGCAGTTCTTC. As protein: CASSFSGGTNNEQFF.

The rearrangement uses TRBV5-4 and TRBJ2-7; 9 bases map to TRBD2. Gene TRBJ2-5 matches the end of the DNA better, so the J call may be wrong. The germline CDR1 and CDR2 sequences are SGHNT and YYREEE (reference sequence). The CDR3 sequence is 17 residues long. In nucleotides, the CDR3 is TGTGCCAGCAGCTTATCGTTTGGAGCGGGAGGTGGAGAGACCCAGTACTTC. This sequence encodes CASSLSFGAGGGETQYF.

This sequence joins TRBV6-5 and TRBJ1-1; 7 nucleotides align to TRBD1. The germline V gene has CDR1 MNHEY and CDR2 SVGAGI. CDR3 length: 13 amino acids. V lost 6 bases to trimming and J lost 8 bases; unmatched junction nucleotides: 9. Written as DNA, the CDR3 is TGTGCCAGCAGGGGGGGACAGCTGCCCGAAGCTTTCTTT. Residues: CASRGGQLPEAFF.

This chain connects TRBV28 to TRBJ1-5; TRBD1 matches at 7 bases. Germline-derived CDR1 and CDR2 are MDHEN and SYDVKM. The CDR3 is 16 residues long. Trimming cost V 5 bases and J 2 bases; bases outside gene matches: 9. DNA for the CDR3: TGTGCCAGCAGTATAAACAGGGGCCGTGGCAATCAGCCCCAGCATTTT. This translates into CASSINRGRGNQPQHF.

The genes are TRBV2 and TRBJ1-5, with a weak D call TRBD1 (6 bases). CDR1 and CDR2 from the germline V gene are SNHLY and FYNNEI. Trimming shortened V by 6 bases and J by 6 bases, and 15 bases separated the two germline ends. The CDR3 runs 14 residues. CDR3 nucleotide sequence: TGTGCCAGCAGACTTACAGGGATGCTTCAGCCCCAGCATTTT. Protein product: CASRLTGMLQPQHF.

V gene TRBV5-6 combines with J gene TRBJ1-1, with D possibly TRBD1 on 6 matching bases. Per germline, CDR1 SGHDT and CDR2 YYEEEE. Trimming pared 1 base from V and 9 bases from J, leaving 13 bases between. This CDR3 is built from 13 residues. The CDR3: CASSLIMGAQAFF. The CDR3 DNA follows: TGTGCCAGCAGCTTGATCATGGGGGCTCAAGCTTTCTTT. The full variable domain, with the rest looked up from reference TRBV5-6 and TRBJ1-1, is DAGVTQSPTHLIKTRGQQVTLRCSPKSGHDTVSWYQQALGQGPQFIFQYYEEEERQRGNFPDRFSGHQFPNYSSELNVNALLLGDSALYLCASSLIMGAQAFFGQGTRLTVV.